A selection of T cell receptor beta chains follows, all from one sample in a study of shared clonotypes between healthy human individuals. Sequenced by immunoSEQ multiplex PCR; TCRdb stores in-frame clones only, minus some. The data show about 750,000 clones, almost 95% seen once. Sequenced material: naive CD8+ T cells sorted from blood. These TCRs come from a young man in good health. Both conserved end residues are part of each CDR3. Fields, in order: J gene, clone size, V gene, D gene, CDR3 protein, CDR3 DNA. D genes are given only for firm matches. For some rows the clone size is stated as once, few or many, or as a class when expanded; others skip it.

TRBJ2-1	NA	TRBV14	TRBD2	CASSLVAGGYNNEQFF	TGTGCCAGCAGCCTCGTAGCGGGAGGTTATAACAATGAGCAGTTCTTC
TRBJ2-7	few	TRBV19	NA	CASSIGGAYEQYF	TGTGCCAGTAGTATCGGCGGCGCCTACGAGCAGTACTTC
TRBJ2-3	NA	TRBV18	TRBD2	CASSPPGLAGRTDTQYF	TGTGCCAGCTCACCACCCGGACTAGCAGGCCGCACAGATACGCAGTATTTT
TRBJ1-2	NA	TRBV28	NA	CASSTLDTIRGYTF	TGTGCCAGCAGTACCCTCGACACTATCAGAGGCTACACCTTC
TRBJ2-7	NA	TRBV7-8	NA	CASSTYLGYEQYF	TGTGCCAGCAGCACATACCTAGGGTACGAGCAGTACTTC
TRBJ2-6	NA	TRBV27	NA	CASTRGHSAGANVLTF	TGTGCCAGCACCCGGGGACACTCCGCTGGGGCCAACGTCCTGACTTTC
TRBJ2-1	NA	TRBV7-8	NA	CASSSGRIRSYNEQFF	TGTGCCAGCAGCTCAGGTCGTATACGCTCCTACAATGAGCAGTTCTTC
TRBJ2-5	NA	TRBV27	NA	CASTRGPDNQYF	TGTGCCAGCACCCGAGGCCCTGATAACCAGTACTTC
TRBJ2-5	NA	TRBV6-5	NA	CASSDRQETQYF	TGTGCCAGCAGCGACAGACAAGAGACCCAGTACTTC
TRBJ2-7	NA	TRBV6-1	TRBD2	CASSESGRVAYEQYF	TGTGCCAGCAGTGAAAGCGGGAGGGTGGCCTACGAGCAGTACTTC
TRBJ2-5	NA	TRBV7-9	NA	CASSLAWLGDQYF	TGTGCCAGCAGCTTAGCGTGGCTAGGGGACCAGTACTTC
TRBJ2-7	NA	TRBV2	TRBD1	CASRDRVHEQYF	TGTGCCAGCCGGGACAGGGTCCACGAGCAGTACTTC
TRBJ2-7	NA	TRBV10-2	NA	CASSDPIEQYF	TGCGCCAGCAGTGACCCTATCGAGCAGTACTTC